This T cell receptor (beta chain) comes out of a study of shared clonotypes between healthy human individuals (dated by TCRdb to 2019 to 2021). In the study overall: The cohort included a few men and a couple of women between 18 and 49 years of age. For each donor, three plates each were used for CD4 naive and CD4 memory, two plates were used for CD8 naive, and one plate was used for CD8 memory. Blood TCR repertoires of five healthy adults were deeply sequenced to estimate repertoire size and the extent of clonotype sharing between individuals. Libraries were prepared and TCR repertoires were sequenced by different laboratories using diverse techniques, in order to increase sequencing depth and limit assay-specific biases. Leukapheresis yielded between about 0.94 and 8.9 billion PBMCs per donor. Findings and caveats that apply to the study as a whole: Pairwise subsampling led to the expectation that sequencing depth would affect the degree of clonotype sharing among donors. Even with the large sequencing depth, rarefaction of the sorted-subset datasets indicated that sequencing was incomplete. The genetic and exposure-history diversity represented was limited by the small number of donors. Clonotypes shared by all four sorted-subset donors showed higher generation probabilities than non-shared clonotypes. Larger estimated clonotype richness was generally found for naive subsets than for memory subsets. Sharing across several donors was observed for 5% to 6.5% of naive CD4, over 3% of naive CD8, 2% to 2.5% of memory CD4, and about 0.4% of memory CD8 clonotypes. Only blood was sampled, and tissue TCR repertoires likely differ from those in blood.

This clone was recorded once. Its antigen target is currently unknown. Qualities for individual bases were not recorded, and no much larger clone is one base off. Using the deep immunoSEQ assay, TCR CDR3 regions were amplified from genomic DNA by multiplex PCR. Genomic DNA extracted from each cell subset was distributed evenly over all wells of several immunoSEQ 96-well plates, and each plate served as one replicate. For sorted subsets, each replicate PCR was loaded with around 220 ng genomic DNA, equivalent to approximately 27,000 T cell genomes. Purified libraries were quantified with a Qubit 3.0 fluorometer, sized on a Bioanalyzer 2100, and re-quantified with the KAPA Library Quantification kit. Every immunoSEQ 96-well plate was sequenced on a separate single-read 150-cycle Illumina NextSeq 550 flow cell. On the authors' methods: Because the immunoSEQ output held only junctional sequences and lacked quality scores, the filtering could not match the filtering applied to full-length reads. Sequences were annotated with PyIR, a Python wrapper for IgBLAST v1.9, using IMGT germline references to assign V/J genes and CDR3. Reads with weak V/J assignments (E-value above 1e-6), missing CDR3, stop codons, out-of-frame junctions, or ambiguous translated residues were removed. V3J clonotypes were defined as sequences sharing an identical inferred V gene, J gene, and CDR3 amino acid sequence. Percentage overlap between repertoires was calculated by dividing the number of shared unique clonotypes by the size of the smaller repertoire. Repertoire richness was assessed with RTK rarefaction, the Chao1 estimator, and Recon v2.1 estimates of unobserved clonotypes. Generation probabilities for all TCRbeta clonotypes obtained by the gDNA method from four donors were computed using OLGA. Sourced from immuneACCESS, this table was stored by TCRdb with only in-frame sequences that have V and J called. A share of the clones is absent; for the studies checked, an unresolved V gene accounts for under half, and the remainder has no known explanation. The V and J calls and the clone size are those of that table, but D and trimming were determined from the DNA. The sample contains nearly 1,000,000 clones, about 80% of them found a single time. Together, the top ten hold over 1.3% of the sample.

Healthy HIV-negative adults with no recently reported acute infections or vaccinations were included as donors. Only Caucasian adults living in Nashville, Tennessee, USA were represented among the donors. CD4+ T cells were enriched through magnetic negative selection, after which naive cells were positively selected on CD45RA and the remaining negative fraction served as the memory subset. Blood was obtained by leukapheresis, after which PBMCs were separated by Ficoll-Histopaque density gradient centrifugation and cryopreserved in liquid nitrogen vapor phase. Analytical flow cytometry was used to check the purity and quantity of each magnetically sorted T cell population. From each sorted fraction, genomic DNA was isolated and quantified by UV absorbance on a Nanodrop 2000c. This TCR came from a man in his late teens or twenties in good health. Source material: memory CD4+ T cells sorted from blood. The meaning of the sample's cell subset or site label: CD45RA-negative fraction.

The CDR3 in this case is CASSPGRDQPQHF. The DNA is as follows: TGCGCCAGCAGCCCTGGACGGGATCAGCCCCAGCATTTT. The receptor chain draws on TRBV5-1 and TRBJ1-5; the D gene is not confidently resolved. The CDR3, cysteine through phenylalanine, is 13 amino acids long. The only DNA kept is the CDR3, 39 bases in frame from the first base. The germline V gene yields SGHRS for CDR1 and YFSETQ for CDR2. V is reduced by 4 bases and J by 5 bases, leaving a spacing of 10 bases between them.